A single sample gave rise to the 19 T cell receptor beta chains below, sequenced in a study of blood T cell repertoires in COVID-19. Generated by immunoSEQ multiplex PCR, the TCRdb table keeps only in-frame clones and is missing some. Counted here are roughly 24,000 clones, 77% occurring once; the ten biggest clones make up about 15%. The sequenced sample was peripheral blood. These receptors originate from an elderly man with active or convalescent COVID-19.

The CDR3 reads CASSLAWGGYNSPLHF. CDR3 nucleotides: TGTGCCAGCAGCTTAGCGTGGGGAGGGTATAATTCACCCCTCCACTTT. This rearrangement joins TRBV7-2 to TRBJ1-6; D call uncertain. The CDR3 spans 16 residues. Trimming stripped 0 bases from V and 4 bases from J, with 10 bases between. CDR1 and CDR2 from the germline V gene are SGHTA and FQGNSA.

Judged by abundance, this clone is medium-sized. V is TRBV19 and J is TRBJ1-1, with TRBD1 identical over 7 bases. Germline trimming cut 6 bases from V and 4 bases from J; bases unmatched to any gene: 8. The CDR3 is 14 amino acids. Germline lookup yields CDR1 LNHDA and CDR2 SQIVND (reference sequence). CDR3 sequence reads: CASRMQTGPTEAFF. As DNA, the CDR3 is TGTGCCAGTAGGATGCAGACAGGGCCCACTGAAGCTTTCTTT.

This clone appeared once. This chain uses TRBV2 with TRBJ2-1; TRBD1 aligns across 8 bases. This CDR3 region has 14 residues. After removal of 6 bases from V and 6 bases from J, the junction contained 7 bases not matched to a gene. Per the germline V gene, CDR1 is SNHLY and CDR2 is FYNNEI. The DNA for the CDR3 is TGTGCCAGCAGATTTAACACAGGGGGCAATGAGCAGTTCTTC. Translated: CASRFNTGGNEQFF.

The rearrangement uses TRBV6-2 or TRBV6-3 and TRBJ2-3; D gene unclear. CDR3 length: 14 amino acids. Germline V gene data show CDR1 as MNHEY and CDR2 as SVGEGT. The V gene lost 6 bases and the J gene lost 4 bases, with 14 bases spanning the gap. DNA for the CDR3: TGTGCCAGCAGCCCAATCCGTATAGCAGATACGCAGTATTTT. The encoded protein is CASSPIRIADTQYF.

This clone was picked up one time. The rearrangement uses TRBV24-1 and TRBJ1-6; no reliable D call. CDR1 is KGHDR and CDR2 is SFDVKD in the germline V gene. The CDR3 totals 17 residues. Trimming shortened V by 12 bases and J by 6 bases, and 26 bases separated the two germline ends. CDR3: CAAFSKASRGSNSPLHF. CDR3 coding DNA: TGTGCCGCCTTTTCAAAAGCCTCTCGGGGTAGTAATTCACCCCTCCACTTT.

J is TRBJ1-5 and V is TRBV6-5; D gene unclear. The CDR3 length is 15 residues. Germline V lookup: CDR1 MNHEY, CDR2 SVGAGI. V was shortened by 6 bases and J by 4 bases, with 16 bases between the two germline ends. The CDR3 DNA sequence: TGTGCCAGCAGCCCGAGTTTGCGGCAGAATCAGCCCCAGCATTTT. It codes for CASSPSLRQNQPQHF.

The chain couples TRBV2 to TRBJ1-5; D remains ambiguous. In germline, CDR1 is SNHLY, CDR2 FYNNEI. The V and J ends lost 3 bases and 4 bases respectively, with 22 bases between them. The CDR3 length is 18 residues. The CDR3 region has the DNA TGTGCCAGCAGTGAGAGCTTAAGGTCTCTCAGGTTTAATCAGCCCCAGCATTTT. It yields the protein CASSESLRSLRFNQPQHF.

J is TRBJ2-7 and V is TRBV2; unclear D gene. V lost 7 bases and J 7 bases, leaving 17 bases between the germline ends. The CDR3 has 13 amino acids. The germline V gene encodes CDR1 SNHLY and CDR2 FYNNEI. The CDR3 DNA reads as TGTGCCAGCATGCAGGTTCCCGCTGGGGAGCAGTACTTC. This translates into CASMQVPAGEQYF. Full variable domain (remainder filled in from reference TRBV2 and TRBJ2-7): EPEVTQTPSHQVTQMGQEVILRCVPISNHLYFYWYRQILGQKVEFLVSFYNNEISEKSEIFDDQFSVERPDGSNFTLKIRSTKLEDSAMYFCASMQVPAGEQYFGPGTRLTVT.

This clone was seen a single time. The chain has TRBV7-8 and TRBJ1-2; the match to TRBD1 covers 10 bases. Germline values: CDR1 SGHVS, CDR2 FQNEAQ. Trimming cost V 5 bases and J 3 bases; bases outside gene matches: 6. The CDR3 contains 15 residues. The DNA for the CDR3 is TGTGCCAGCAGCGGAACGGGACAGGGGTACTATGGCTACACCTTC. It codes for CASSGTGQGYYGYTF.

The chain uses TRBV7-9 and TRBJ1-4, with D hard to call. The CDR3 loop spans 16 amino acids. Deletions cut 4 bases from V and 0 bases from J, with 12 bases between. Germline lookup yields CDR1 SEHNR and CDR2 FQNEAQ (reference sequence). CDR3 in amino acids: CASSSRRGATNEKLFF. The CDR3 nucleotides read TGTGCCAGCAGCTCCCGACGGGGAGCAACTAATGAAAAACTGTTTTTT.

This clone rates as medium-sized (0.01 to 0.1%). J is TRBJ2-5 and V is TRBV27, with 12 bases fitting TRBD2. The CDR3 spans 16 residues. The V gene's germline CDR1 is MNHEY and CDR2 SMNVEV (reference sequence). With V trimmed by 0 bases and J by 5 bases, 4 bases remained unmatched. The CDR3 sequence: CASSLSLAGGPETQYF. For the CDR3, the DNA is TGTGCCAGCAGTTTATCGCTAGCGGGGGGGCCGGAGACCCAGTACTTC.

This clone was recorded once. The genes are TRBV3-1 (or the pseudogene TRBV3-2) and TRBJ2-7; 9 nucleotides match TRBD1. This CDR3 contains 14 residues. In germline, CDR1 is LGHDT, CDR2 YNNKEL (reference sequence). V gave up 3 bases and J gave up 4 bases; unmatched junction bases: 4. The CDR3 loop reads CASSQGQGWYEQYF. CDR3 coding DNA: TGTGCCAGCAGCCAGGGACAGGGATGGTACGAGCAGTACTTC.

Comment on this clone: An end of the junction differs from the germline gene, which may be a read error. This chain uses TRBV6-5 with TRBJ2-7; 9 nucleotides agree with TRBD2. Looked up from germline, CDR1 is MNHEY and CDR2 is SVGAGI. This CDR3 is 14 amino acids long. The chain's CDR3 is CASSSPSGAYGQYF. In DNA, the CDR3 is TGTGCCAGCAGTTCCCCTAGCGGGGCTTACGGGCAGTACTTC.

This clone was seen a single time. This chain connects TRBV5-5 to TRBJ1-5; no clear D. The CDR3 loop spans 15 amino acids. Germline V gene sequence: CDR1 SGHKS, CDR2 YYEKEE (reference sequence). Trimming took 1 base from V and 4 from J, leaving 12 bases between them. CDR3 residues: CASSLRYAENQPQHF. In nucleotides, the CDR3 is TGTGCCAGCAGCTTGCGTTATGCCGAGAATCAGCCCCAGCATTTT.

As DNA, the CDR3 is TGTGCCAGCAGCCCGGGCCTAGGGGCGGGGGTTTACAATGAGCAGTTCTTC. Translation gives CASSPGLGAGVYNEQFF. The chain combines TRBV7-2 with TRBJ2-1; 7 bases are shared with TRBD2. This CDR3 contains 17 residues. V lost 5 bases to trimming and J lost 4 bases; unmatched junction nucleotides: 14. Germline V gene data show CDR1 as SGHTA and CDR2 as FQGNSA.

This sequence joins TRBV25-1 and TRBJ2-5; 10 bases are a match to TRBD1. From germline, CDR1 is MGHDK and CDR2 SYGVNS. V was clipped by 1 base and J by 5 bases; unmatched bases: 10. The CDR3 is 17 residues long. The CDR3 spells CASSESAGDRGWETQYF. CDR3 coding DNA: TGTGCCAGCAGTGAATCGGCGGGGGACAGGGGATGGGAGACCCAGTACTTC.

In its sample, this clone was seen once. V gene TRBV5-1 combines with J gene TRBJ1-2; D uncertain. Deletions cut 5 bases from V and 0 bases from J, with 11 bases between. CDR1 and CDR2 from the germline V gene are SGHRS and YFSETQ. This CDR3 has 14 amino acids. For the CDR3, the DNA is TGCGCCAGCAGGGAGACACTAGCTAACTATGGCTACACCTTC. It encodes CASRETLANYGYTF.

The chain uses TRBV5-4 and TRBJ2-7; TRBD2 agrees at 7 bases. This CDR3 spans 15 amino acids. Germline trimming cut 0 bases from V and 4 bases from J; bases unmatched to any gene: 7. The germline V gene has CDR1 SGHNT and CDR2 YYREEE (reference sequence). The CDR3 is CASSLAGGTGYEQYF. CDR3 nucleotides: TGTGCCAGCAGCTTGGCCGGGGGGACTGGGTACGAGCAGTACTTC.

The table lists this clone with a count of one. The rearrangement uses TRBV2 and TRBJ2-7, with D perhaps matching TRBD2 (6 bases). Trimming cost V 1 base and J 3 bases, with 10 bases left between them. Germline CDR1 is SNHLY and CDR2 is FYNNEI. The CDR3 sequence is 14 residues long. DNA for the CDR3: TGTGCCAGCAGTGAAGGTAGCGGAGGCTACGAGCAGTACTTC. It translates to CASSEGSGGYEQYF. Combining the CDR3 with reference TRBV2 and TRBJ2-7 gives the whole variable domain EPEVTQTPSHQVTQMGQEVILRCVPISNHLYFYWYRQILGQKVEFLVSFYNNEISEKSEIFDDQFSVERPDGSNFTLKIRSTKLEDSAMYFCASSEGSGGYEQYFGPGTRLTVT.